Sequencing of this TCR beta chain was carried out in a study of STAT5B mutations in CD4+ large granular lymphocyte leukemia. General study points: TRBV06-family usage was enriched in top patient clones (8/27) versus controls (2/35).

This clone was observed a handful of times. Its antigen is still unknown. Trimming removed 0 bases at V and 10 bases at J, with 21 bases between. The germline V gene has CDR1 LNHDA and CDR2 SQIVND (reference sequence). The CDR3 loop spans 16 amino acids. Profiled with immunoSEQ multiplex PCR; TCRdb holds only in-frame clones, not every one. Among roughly 48,000 clones listed, less than 85% were seen once. Sample: CD4+ T cells from blood buffy coats. The rearrangement uses TRBV19 and TRBJ1-2; tentatively, D is TRBD1 (5 bases). This TCR was sampled from a human donor in good health. CDR3 sequence reads: CASSIESGAMKRYYTF. DNA of the CDR3: TGTGCCAGTAGTATAGAGAGCGGGGCAATGAAAAGGTACTACACCTTC.